This TCR beta chain originates from a study of shared clonotypes between healthy human individuals. Background on the study: Plates per donor: three CD4 naive, three CD4 memory, two CD8 naive, one CD8 memory. Study-level points and caveats: Naive CD4 clonotypes were shared across a handful of donors at approximately 5.3%.

How the authors handled the data: Owing to the provision of junction-only sequences devoid of quality scores by immunoSEQ, filtering differed. TCRdb's copy holds only in-frame clones and misses some; the assay was immunoSEQ multiplex PCR. V and J calls and clone size follow that table, whereas D and trimming were derived from the DNA. The sample lists about 2.4 million clones, 93% occurring once. Note on this clone: Its antigen is currently unknown.

This CDR3 has 15 residues. Deletions cut 0 bases from V and 7 bases from J, with 15 bases between. Germline V gene data show CDR1 as MGHRA and CDR2 as YSYEKL. Sequencing was carried out using naive CD4+ T cells from PBMCs. Subset noted: CD45RA+ positively selected. The clonotype originates from a young man in good health. Some clones in this sample may be carry-over from other donors' samples. This chain connects TRBV4-1 to TRBJ1-2, with TRBD1 as a possible D gene (5 bases). CDR3 bases: TGCGCCAGCAGCCAAGAGTATGAAGGGGTAGGTGGCTACACCTTC. It is translated as CASSQEYEGVGGYTF.